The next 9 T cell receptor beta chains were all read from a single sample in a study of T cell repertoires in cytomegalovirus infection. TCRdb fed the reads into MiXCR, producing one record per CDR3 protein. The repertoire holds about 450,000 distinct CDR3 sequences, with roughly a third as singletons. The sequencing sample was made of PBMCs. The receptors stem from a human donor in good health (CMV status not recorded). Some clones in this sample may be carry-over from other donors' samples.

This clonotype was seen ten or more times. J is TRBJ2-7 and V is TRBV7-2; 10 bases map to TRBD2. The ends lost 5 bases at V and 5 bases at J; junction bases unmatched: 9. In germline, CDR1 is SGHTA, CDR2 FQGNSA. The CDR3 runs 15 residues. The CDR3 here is CASSKPSGGPHEQYF. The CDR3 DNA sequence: TGTGCCAGCAGCAAACCTAGCGGGGGCCCCCACGAGCAGTACTTC.

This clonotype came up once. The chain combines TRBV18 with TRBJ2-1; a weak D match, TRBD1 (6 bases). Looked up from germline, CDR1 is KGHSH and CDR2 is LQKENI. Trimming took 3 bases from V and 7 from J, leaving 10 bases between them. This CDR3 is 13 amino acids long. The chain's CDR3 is CASSPQQGNEQFF. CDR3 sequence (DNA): TGTGCCAGCTCACCGCAACAGGGAAATGAGCAGTTCTTC.

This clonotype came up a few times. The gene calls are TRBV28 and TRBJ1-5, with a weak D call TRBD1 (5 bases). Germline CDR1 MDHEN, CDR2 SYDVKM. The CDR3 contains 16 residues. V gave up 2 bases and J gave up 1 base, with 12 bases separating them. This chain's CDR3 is CASSLGAGLSNQPQHF. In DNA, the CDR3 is TGTGCCAGCAGTTTAGGGGCAGGGTTGAGCAATCAGCCCCAGCATTTT.

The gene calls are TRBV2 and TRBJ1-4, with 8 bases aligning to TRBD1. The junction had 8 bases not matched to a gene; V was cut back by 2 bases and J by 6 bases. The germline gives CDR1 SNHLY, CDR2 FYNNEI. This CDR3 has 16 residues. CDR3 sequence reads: CASSESGGRGDEKLFF. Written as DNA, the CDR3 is TGTGCCAGCAGTGAATCAGGGGGCAGGGGTGATGAAAAACTGTTTTTT.

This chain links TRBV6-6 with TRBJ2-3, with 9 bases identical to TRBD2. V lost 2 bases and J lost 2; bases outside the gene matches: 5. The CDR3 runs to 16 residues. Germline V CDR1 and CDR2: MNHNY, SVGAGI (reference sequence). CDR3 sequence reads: CASSYAAGGHTDTQYF. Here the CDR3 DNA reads TGTGCCAGCAGTTACGCGGCGGGGGGGCACACAGATACGCAGTATTTT.

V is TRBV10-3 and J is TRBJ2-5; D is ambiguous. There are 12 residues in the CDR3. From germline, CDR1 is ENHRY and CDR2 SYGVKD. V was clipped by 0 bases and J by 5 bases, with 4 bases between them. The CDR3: CAISESSETQYF. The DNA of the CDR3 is TGTGCCATCAGTGAGTCGAGTGAGACCCAGTACTTC.

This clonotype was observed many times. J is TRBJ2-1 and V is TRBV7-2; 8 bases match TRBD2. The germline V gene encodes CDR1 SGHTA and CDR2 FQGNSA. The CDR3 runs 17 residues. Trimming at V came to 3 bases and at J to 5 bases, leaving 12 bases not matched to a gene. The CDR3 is CASSFASGTGGNNEQFF. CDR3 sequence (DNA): TGTGCCAGCAGCTTTGCCTCTGGGACGGGGGGGAACAATGAGCAGTTCTTC.

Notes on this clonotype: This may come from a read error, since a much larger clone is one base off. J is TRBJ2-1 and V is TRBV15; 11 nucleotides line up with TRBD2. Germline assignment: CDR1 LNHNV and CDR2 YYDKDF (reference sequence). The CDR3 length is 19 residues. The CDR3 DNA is TGTGCCACCAGCAGAGATGGTAGCGGGGGGGTAAGCTCCTACAATGAGAAGTTCTTC. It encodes CATSRDGSGGVSSYNEKFF.

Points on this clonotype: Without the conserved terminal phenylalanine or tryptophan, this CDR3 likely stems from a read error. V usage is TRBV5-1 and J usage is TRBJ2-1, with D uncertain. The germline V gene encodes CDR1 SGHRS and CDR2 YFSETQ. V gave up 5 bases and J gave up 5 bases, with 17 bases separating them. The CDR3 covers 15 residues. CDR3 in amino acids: CASSSEPSNHNEQFL. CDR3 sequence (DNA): TGCGCCAGCAGTTCGGAACCTTCAAATCACAATGAGCAGTTCTTA.